The rows below give T cell receptor beta chains drawn from one sample of a study of control samples from healthy donors and cancer patients. Method: immunoSEQ multiplex PCR; TCRdb's copy keeps in-frame clones and lacks some. This sample carries around 50,000 clones, roughly 94% of them seen once, and the ten largest clones take approximately 2.2%. The specimen was blood. The receptors shown here come from a man aged 30-40 years in good health. CDR3s include the opening cysteine and the closing phenylalanine or tryptophan. The order of the fields is J gene, D gene, V gene, clone size, CDR3 DNA, CDR3 protein. A D gene is named only where the DNA matches it firmly. The size entry is marked missing in some rows and otherwise reads once, few, many or a size class.

j_call: TRBJ2-7; d_call: TRBD1; v_call: TRBV2; clone_size: .; cdr3_nt: TGTGCCAGCAGACCCGGGACAGGGACCTACGAGCAGTACTTC; cdr3_aa: CASRPGTGTYEQYF
j_call: TRBJ2-7; d_call: TRBD2; v_call: TRBV6-1; clone_size: few; cdr3_nt: TGTGCCAGCAGTGAATTAGCGGGTGAGCTGTACGAGCAGTACTTC; cdr3_aa: CASSELAGELYEQYF
j_call: TRBJ2-3; d_call: .; v_call: TRBV2; clone_size: .; cdr3_nt: TGTGCCAGCAGTCGGGACTCCACAGATACGCAGTATTTT; cdr3_aa: CASSRDSTDTQYF
j_call: TRBJ2-5; d_call: .; v_call: TRBV9; clone_size: .; cdr3_nt: TGTGCCAGCAGCCCCGGCCCGACACTTGAGACCCAGTACTTC; cdr3_aa: CASSPGPTLETQYF
j_call: TRBJ2-1; d_call: TRBD2; v_call: TRBV4-3; clone_size: .; cdr3_nt: TGCGCCAGCAGCCAAGAACGATTTAGCGGGTTCGAGCAGTTCTTC; cdr3_aa: CASSQERFSGFEQFF
j_call: TRBJ2-1; d_call: .; v_call: TRBV28; clone_size: few; cdr3_nt: TGTGCCAGCAGTTTAGCCAGGGAAGGGAATGAGCAGTTCTTC; cdr3_aa: CASSLAREGNEQFF
j_call: TRBJ2-7; d_call: TRBD1; v_call: TRBV6-5; clone_size: .; cdr3_nt: TGTGCCAGCACTTCTACGACAGGGGGTTCCTACGAGCAGTACTTC; cdr3_aa: CASTSTTGGSYEQYF
j_call: TRBJ2-1; d_call: .; v_call: TRBV6-2/TRBV6-3; clone_size: .; cdr3_nt: TGTGCCAGCAGTTACCACATCCACCCGAGTAGGGGTTACAATGAGCAGTTCTTC; cdr3_aa: CASSYHIHPSRGYNEQFF
j_call: TRBJ1-1; d_call: TRBD1; v_call: TRBV7-3; clone_size: .; cdr3_nt: TGTGCCAGCAGCTTGGGACAGGGGAGCACTGAAGCTTTCTTT; cdr3_aa: CASSLGQGSTEAFF
j_call: TRBJ1-1; d_call: TRBD1; v_call: TRBV6-6; clone_size: .; cdr3_nt: TGTGCCAGCAGCCCGGGACAGGGCTACACTGAAGCTTTCTTT; cdr3_aa: CASSPGQGYTEAFF
j_call: TRBJ1-1; d_call: .; v_call: TRBV28; clone_size: .; cdr3_nt: TGTGCCAGCAGTCCTCAACCAGGGAACACTGAAGCTTTCTTT; cdr3_aa: CASSPQPGNTEAFF
j_call: TRBJ2-2; d_call: .; v_call: TRBV7-9; clone_size: .; cdr3_nt: TGTGCCAGCAGCCCTTCTTCAAGGGCCGGGGAGCTGTTTTTT; cdr3_aa: CASSPSSRAGELFF
j_call: TRBJ1-1; d_call: TRBD1; v_call: TRBV6-5; clone_size: .; cdr3_nt: TGTGCCAGCAGTAGGACAGGGAACACTGAAGCTTTCTTT; cdr3_aa: CASSRTGNTEAFF
j_call: TRBJ2-7; d_call: TRBD1; v_call: TRBV10-3; clone_size: .; cdr3_nt: TGTGCCATCAGCTCGGACAGGGCAGACGAGCAGTACTTC; cdr3_aa: CAISSDRADEQYF
j_call: TRBJ2-3; d_call: TRBD2; v_call: TRBV6-2/TRBV6-3; clone_size: few; cdr3_nt: TGTGCCAGCAGTGCCGGGACTAGCTCAGATACGCAGTATTTT; cdr3_aa: CASSAGTSSDTQYF
j_call: TRBJ2-5; d_call: .; v_call: TRBV6-5; clone_size: .; cdr3_nt: TGTGCCAGCAGTCTAAGACAGGGGAGGGAAGAGACCCAGTACTTC; cdr3_aa: CASSLRQGREETQYF
j_call: TRBJ2-2; d_call: .; v_call: TRBV30; clone_size: .; cdr3_nt: TGTGCCTGGAGTGTACTGCTGGTCGGGGAGCTGTTTTTT; cdr3_aa: CAWSVLLVGELFF
j_call: TRBJ1-1; d_call: .; v_call: TRBV30; clone_size: .; cdr3_nt: TGTGCCTGGTCCCAACGGGCAGGTACTGAAGCTTTCTTT; cdr3_aa: CAWSQRAGTEAFF
j_call: TRBJ1-2; d_call: TRBD1; v_call: TRBV6-5; clone_size: .; cdr3_nt: TGTGCCAGCAGTTACGGGGGACAGGGGAACTATGGCTACACCTTC; cdr3_aa: CASSYGGQGNYGYTF
j_call: TRBJ2-7; d_call: TRBD2; v_call: TRBV5-1; clone_size: .; cdr3_nt: TGCGCCAGCAGCTTATTTGCGGGAGTGAGGTCCTACGAGCAGTACTTC; cdr3_aa: CASSLFAGVRSYEQYF
j_call: TRBJ1-2; d_call: TRBD1; v_call: TRBV10-3; clone_size: .; cdr3_nt: TGTGCCACTACGACAGGGAATGGCTACACCTTC; cdr3_aa: CATTTGNGYTF
j_call: TRBJ1-5; d_call: .; v_call: TRBV19; clone_size: .; cdr3_nt: TGTGCCAGTAGTATAGACCGGGATAGACCCCAGCATTTT; cdr3_aa: CASSIDRDRPQHF
j_call: TRBJ2-2; d_call: .; v_call: TRBV21-1; clone_size: once; cdr3_nt: TGTGCCAGCAGCACCATCGTGATCCCTCAGGGGTTGGGGTCCGGGGAGCTGTTTTTT; cdr3_aa: CASSTIVIPQGLGSGELFF
j_call: TRBJ2-3; d_call: TRBD2; v_call: TRBV4-1; clone_size: .; cdr3_nt: TGCGCCAGCAGCCGCGAACTAGCGGGAAGCACAGATACGCAGTATTTT; cdr3_aa: CASSRELAGSTDTQYF
j_call: TRBJ2-7; d_call: .; v_call: TRBV19; clone_size: .; cdr3_nt: TGTGCCAGTAGTATAGCGCGTGGGGAGCAGTACTTC; cdr3_aa: CASSIARGEQYF
j_call: TRBJ2-7; d_call: .; v_call: TRBV28; clone_size: .; cdr3_nt: TGTGCCAGCAGTTTGCTCCGGGACTGGGACGCCTACGAGCAGTACTTC; cdr3_aa: CASSLLRDWDAYEQYF
j_call: TRBJ1-1; d_call: .; v_call: TRBV5-1; clone_size: .; cdr3_nt: TGCGCCAGCAGCCTTCTAGACGGCGCCGCTGAAGCTTTCTTT; cdr3_aa: CASSLLDGAAEAFF
j_call: TRBJ2-5; d_call: .; v_call: TRBV6-6; clone_size: .; cdr3_nt: TGTGCCAGCAGTTACTCGATGCTGTCCGAGACCCAGTACTTC; cdr3_aa: CASSYSMLSETQYF
j_call: TRBJ2-5; d_call: .; v_call: TRBV6-1; clone_size: .; cdr3_nt: TGTGCCAGCAGTGAGGGACAAGGTCCCCAAGAGACCCAGTACTTC; cdr3_aa: CASSEGQGPQETQYF
j_call: TRBJ1-5; d_call: .; v_call: TRBV6-1; clone_size: .; cdr3_nt: TGTGCCAGCAGTGATCCCAATCAGCCCCAGCATTTT; cdr3_aa: CASSDPNQPQHF
j_call: TRBJ2-7; d_call: TRBD1; v_call: TRBV6-5; clone_size: .; cdr3_nt: TGTGCCAGCAGTCAGGGGGCTAGCGCGTACGAGCAGTACTTC; cdr3_aa: CASSQGASAYEQYF
j_call: TRBJ2-7; d_call: TRBD1; v_call: TRBV30; clone_size: .; cdr3_nt: TGTGCCTGGCGCGGTTGGGACAGGGGAATCCACGAGCAGTACTTC; cdr3_aa: CAWRGWDRGIHEQYF
j_call: TRBJ2-7; d_call: TRBD1; v_call: TRBV27; clone_size: once; cdr3_nt: TGTGCCAGCAGTTCCCGACAGGGCGTATACTACGAGCAGTACTTC; cdr3_aa: CASSSRQGVYYEQYF
j_call: TRBJ2-6; d_call: TRBD1; v_call: TRBV7-3; clone_size: once; cdr3_nt: TGTGCCAGCAGTCGAGACAGGGGGGCTGGGGCCAACGTCCTGACTTTC; cdr3_aa: CASSRDRGAGANVLTF
j_call: TRBJ2-7; d_call: TRBD2; v_call: TRBV11-2; clone_size: .; cdr3_nt: TGTGCCAGCAGCTTCGGGACTAGCGGGAGCTGGGGTTACGAGCAGTACTTC; cdr3_aa: CASSFGTSGSWGYEQYF
j_call: TRBJ2-7; d_call: .; v_call: TRBV10-3; clone_size: .; cdr3_nt: TGTGCCATCAAGCCCAGGGTGAACTCCTACGAGCAGTACTTC; cdr3_aa: CAIKPRVNSYEQYF
j_call: TRBJ2-7; d_call: TRBD2; v_call: TRBV10-3; clone_size: .; cdr3_nt: TGTGCCATCAGTCAACTAGCGGGAACCTACGAGCAGTACTTC; cdr3_aa: CAISQLAGTYEQYF
j_call: TRBJ1-5; d_call: TRBD1; v_call: TRBV7-9; clone_size: .; cdr3_nt: TGTGCCAGCAGCCGGACAGGGGAGAATCAGCCCCAGCATTTT; cdr3_aa: CASSRTGENQPQHF
j_call: TRBJ2-7; d_call: TRBD1; v_call: TRBV2; clone_size: .; cdr3_nt: TGTGCCAGCACCGAACTGACAGGGTCCTCGGACGAGCAGTACTTC; cdr3_aa: CASTELTGSSDEQYF
j_call: TRBJ1-1; d_call: TRBD1; v_call: TRBV18; clone_size: .; cdr3_nt: TGTGCCAGCTCACCAGGACAGGGGGCGGTAAACACTGAAGCTTTCTTT; cdr3_aa: CASSPGQGAVNTEAFF
j_call: TRBJ1-6; d_call: TRBD1; v_call: TRBV20-1; clone_size: .; cdr3_nt: TGCAGTGCGAGTGAGGGACAGGCAGGCTCGAATTCACCCCTCCACTTT; cdr3_aa: CSASEGQAGSNSPLHF
j_call: TRBJ2-2; d_call: .; v_call: TRBV3-1/TRBV3-2; clone_size: .; cdr3_nt: TGTGCCAGCAGCCAAAGCGGAGGCACCGGGGAGCTGTTTTTT; cdr3_aa: CASSQSGGTGELFF
j_call: TRBJ1-5; d_call: TRBD1; v_call: TRBV28; clone_size: .; cdr3_nt: TGTGCCAGCAGTCCCCGACAGGGGTTGGGCAATCAGCCCCAGCATTTT; cdr3_aa: CASSPRQGLGNQPQHF
j_call: TRBJ2-7; d_call: .; v_call: TRBV7-3; clone_size: .; cdr3_nt: TGTGCCAGCAGCTTAGGGCAGGGTACCTACGAGCAGTACTTC; cdr3_aa: CASSLGQGTYEQYF
j_call: TRBJ2-6; d_call: TRBD1; v_call: TRBV7-9; clone_size: .; cdr3_nt: TGTGCCAGCAGCTTAGGTACAGGGGGCATAGCTGGGGCCAACGTCCTGACTTTC; cdr3_aa: CASSLGTGGIAGANVLTF
j_call: TRBJ1-4; d_call: TRBD1; v_call: TRBV6-4; clone_size: .; cdr3_nt: TGTGCCAGCATCCGGGACAGGACTATTACTAATGAAAAACTGTTTTTT; cdr3_aa: CASIRDRTITNEKLFF